This TCR beta chain was observed in a study of cytomegalovirus exposure and HLA in healthy donors. Points from the study as a whole: The study recorded some 160 TCR beta chains that were cytomegalovirus-associated. Earlier analysis yielded a pattern in which most TCR beta V segments were productive about 90% or about 30% of the time. Analysis was performed later, and it showed HLA-associated TCR beta chains to be more clonally expanded than equally common others.

Regarding this clone: What it binds is unknown.

The CDR3 covers 17 residues. Germline trimming cut 1 base from V and 2 bases from J; bases unmatched to any gene: 11. Germline-derived CDR1 and CDR2 are SGHRS and YFSETQ. PCR primers comprised 60 Vbeta and 13 Jbeta primers. The repertoire was sequenced with immunoSEQ multiplex PCR; TCRdb's copy has only in-frame clones and lacks some. Here the sample spans about 200,000 clones, about 81% being singletons. V is TRBV5-1 and J is TRBJ2-7, with 8 bases lining up with TRBD2. The clonotype was recovered from a woman aged 40 to 50 in good health and CMV-seronegative. The specimen sequenced was PBMCs. In nucleotides, the CDR3 is TGCGCCAGCAGCTTGCAGCCGACGGGAGGGATCACCTACGAGCAGTACTTC. Protein product: CASSLQPTGGITYEQYF.